What follows are 17 T cell receptor beta chains derived from one specimen sequenced in a study of T cell repertoires in cytomegalovirus infection. Antigens of these TCRs are unknown. TCRdb passed the reads through MiXCR, listing each CDR3 protein once. This table has around 300,000 distinct CDR3 sequences, approximately 25% appearing once. Sequencing was performed on cultured PBMCs, taken from culture after CMV antigen stimulation. All receptors derive from a human donor in good health (CMV status not recorded). Some clones in this sample may be carry-over from other donors' samples.

The rearrangement links TRBV10-2 to TRBJ2-1; D unresolved. CDR3 size: 12 residues. The V gene's germline CDR1 is WSHSY and CDR2 SAAADI. Trimming took 7 bases from V and 10 from J, leaving 14 bases between them. CDR3 in amino acids: CASTKPGREQFF. CDR3 coding DNA: TGCGCCAGCACTAAGCCTGGAAGGGAGCAGTTCTTC.

This clonotype was found a few times. The chain employs TRBV7-6 and TRBJ1-5; tentatively, D is TRBD1 (5 bases). The CDR3 runs 16 residues. Deletions cut 2 bases from V and 0 bases from J, with 11 bases between. Per germline, CDR1 SGHVS and CDR2 FNYEAQ. The CDR3 spells CASSLRTLNSNQPQHF. In nucleotides, the CDR3 is TGTGCCAGCAGCTTACGGACACTCAATAGCAATCAGCCCCAGCATTTT.

The chain joins TRBV30 to TRBJ2-5; D is uncertain. Deletions cut 5 bases from V and 5 bases from J, with 15 bases between. This CDR3 region has 13 residues. Germline assignment: CDR1 GTSNPN and CDR2 SVGIG (reference sequence). CDR3 DNA sequence: TGTGCCTGGGGCCGAGGTAGCAGGGAGACCCAGTACTTC. Its translation: CAWGRGSRETQYF.

The rearrangement links TRBV28 to TRBJ1-1, with TRBD1 identical over 7 bases. Per the germline V gene, CDR1 is MDHEN and CDR2 is SYDVKM. V lost 5 bases and J lost 4; bases outside the gene matches: 7. The CDR3 is 14 residues long. CDR3 amino acids: CASSPQGGGTEAFF. Here the CDR3 DNA reads TGTGCCAGCAGTCCCCAGGGGGGAGGCACTGAAGCTTTCTTT. Full variable domain (rest looked up from reference TRBV28 and TRBJ1-1): DVKVTQSSRYLVKRTGEKVFLECVQDMDHENMFWYRQDPGLGLRLIYFSYDVKMKEKGDIPEGYSVSREKKERFSLILESASTNQTSMYLCASSPQGGGTEAFFGQGTRLTVV.

V is TRBV5-1 and J is TRBJ1-5; no firm D call. Looked up from germline, CDR1 is SGHRS and CDR2 is YFSETQ. Trimming shortened V by 0 bases and J by 1 base, and 11 bases separated the two germline ends. The CDR3 consists of 16 residues. The CDR3 here is CASSLGIASSNQPQHF. DNA for the CDR3: TGCGCCAGCAGCTTGGGAATTGCGTCCAGCAATCAGCCCCAGCATTTT.

This clonotype came up many times. The chain is built from TRBV7-2 and TRBJ2-3; D is perhaps TRBD1 (5 bases). The V and J ends lost 1 base and 7 bases respectively, with 12 bases between them. This CDR3 contains 14 residues. Germline V gene data show CDR1 as SGHTA and CDR2 as FQGNSA. The CDR3 bases are TGTGCCAGCAGCTTAGGCCCAGGGATTCATACGCAGTATTTT. Protein sequence: CASSLGPGIHTQYF.

The CDR3 bases are TGTGCCAGCAGCTCGGTCTTAGCGAATACCTACGAGCAGTACGTC. Translated: CASSSVLANTYEQYV. The chain has TRBV5-4 and TRBJ2-7; TRBD2 is a possible D gene (5 bases). Germline assignment: CDR1 SGHNT and CDR2 YYREEE (reference sequence). V shed 3 bases and J shed 2 bases, with 15 bases lying between them. CDR3 length: 15 amino acids.

This clonotype showed up many times. The J gene is TRBJ1-2, the V gene TRBV27; TRBD1 aligns across 7 bases. J gave up 0 bases and V 6 bases, and 10 bases lay outside the gene matches. The CDR3 has 16 amino acids. Germline V gene lookup returns CDR1 MNHEY and CDR2 SMNVEV (reference sequence). CDR3 DNA sequence: TGTGCCAGCAGCAGTTACCGACAGGGAACTAACTATGGCTACACCTTC. Translation: CASSSYRQGTNYGYTF.

This clonotype was seen a few times. The rearrangement uses TRBV6-2 or TRBV6-3 and TRBJ1-5, with 7 positions matching TRBD1. CDR3 length: 14 residues. Germline CDR1 and CDR2: MNHEY and SVGEGT. Losses at the gene ends were 8 bases for V and 2 bases for J; bases not matched to a gene: 6. CDR3 in DNA: TGTGCCAGCGAGGGACAGTGGGGCAATCAGCCCCAGCATTTT. It encodes CASEGQWGNQPQHF.

A note on this clonotype: This CDR3 fails to terminate in the conserved phenylalanine or tryptophan, so it likely reflects a read error. This rearrangement joins TRBV18 to TRBJ2-4, with unresolved D. Deletions cut 5 bases from V and 1 base from J, with 21 bases between. CDR1 and CDR2 from the germline V gene are KGHSH and LQKENI. The CDR3 consists of 18 residues. CDR3 sequence reads: CASSTNPLERTAKNIQYC. CDR3 sequence (DNA): TGTGCCAGCTCAACGAATCCTTTAGAGAGGACGGCCAAAAACATTCAGTACTGC.

A note on this clonotype: A read error may be the cause here, since a much bigger clone is one base away. The chain joins TRBV7-4 to TRBJ1-5, with D possibly matching TRBD1 (6 bases). The CDR3 contains 15 residues. Germline V CDR1 and CDR2: SGHVT, SQSDAQ. CDR3 region: CVSNLLDRRNQPQHF. Here the CDR3 DNA reads TGTGTCAGCAACCTGCTGGACAGACGAAATCAGCCCCAGCATTTT.

This clonotype was observed a few times. V gene TRBV20-1 combines with J gene TRBJ2-5; 8 nucleotides align to TRBD2. J lost 5 bases, V lost 8 bases, and 10 bases had no gene match. The CDR3 sequence is 13 residues long. Germline CDR1 is DFQATT and CDR2 is SNEGSKA (reference sequence). The chain's CDR3 is CSTWSGRSETQYF. The CDR3, as DNA: TGCAGTACGTGGAGCGGGAGATCTGAGACCCAGTACTTC.

V usage is TRBV14 and J usage is TRBJ1-2, with a possible D match to TRBD1 (5 bases). The CDR3 runs 12 residues. The germline CDR1 and CDR2 sequences are SGHDN and FVKESK. V lost 4 bases, J lost 6 bases, and 9 bases lay in between. The CDR3 sequence: CASSPGSHGYTF. The DNA of the CDR3 is TGTGCCAGCAGCCCAGGGAGCCATGGCTACACCTTC.

The rearrangement joins TRBV20-1 to TRBJ1-1; D not resolved. Germline CDR1 reads DFQATT; CDR2 reads SNEGSKA (reference sequence). CDR3 length: 14 amino acids. With 5 bases removed from V and 0 bases from J, the gap between germline ends came to 13 bases. The CDR3 nucleotides read TGCAGTGCTTATAGGCGACGGGTGAACACTGAAGCTTTCTTT. It encodes CSAYRRRVNTEAFF.

In its sample, this clonotype was seen many times. The rearrangement links TRBV4-1 to TRBJ2-7; TRBD1 matches 8 bases. J lost 5 bases, V lost 0 bases, and 6 bases had no gene match. This CDR3 contains 15 residues. Germline CDR1 and CDR2: MGHRA and YSYEKL. CDR3 amino acids: CASSQESRGRNEQYF. The DNA for the CDR3 is TGCGCCAGCAGCCAAGAGTCCAGGGGGCGCAACGAGCAGTACTTC.

The V gene is TRBV19, the J gene TRBJ1-1; no reliable D call. The CDR3 sequence is 15 residues long. Germline CDR1 LNHDA, CDR2 SQIVND (reference sequence). V was clipped by 7 bases and J by 2 bases, with 17 bases between them. CDR3: CASTPPGIFNTEAFF. The DNA of the CDR3 is TGTGCCAGTACCCCCCCAGGTATTTTTAACACTGAAGCTTTCTTT. Complete variable domain (other parts from reference TRBV19 and TRBJ1-1): DGGITQSPKYLFRKEGQNVTLSCEQNLNHDAMYWYRQDPGQGLRLIYYSQIVNDFQKGDIAEGYSVSREKKESFPLTVTSAQKNPTAFYLCASTPPGIFNTEAFFGQGTRLTVV.

The sample holds many counts of this clonotype. V is TRBV18 and J is TRBJ1-3; D possibly corresponds to TRBD1 (5 bases). Trimming left V 5 bases short and J 0 bases short, with 14 bases between. The CDR3 is 16 residues long. The germline V gene encodes CDR1 KGHSH and CDR2 LQKENI. This CDR3 reads CASSFRDGVSGNTIYF. The CDR3 coding sequence is TGTGCCAGCTCATTCCGGGACGGCGTCTCTGGAAACACCATATATTTT.